The present T cell receptor beta chain was sequenced within a study of blood T cell repertoires in COVID-19. TCRdb's table, derived via immunoSEQ multiplex PCR, lists solely in-frame clones and lacks some. The sample yields 200,000 to 250,000 clones, approximately 86% seen once. The CDR3 covers 15 residues. CDR1 is LGHNA, CDR2 YNFKEQ, per germline. V was pared by 4 bases and J by 3 bases, with 1 base of the junction left unmatched. The sequence was collected from a woman aged 25-40 years who had been exposed to COVID-19. The V and J genes are TRBV4-2 and TRBJ1-6; 9 bases line up with TRBD1. The specimen sequenced was PBMCs or T cells enriched from blood (not recorded which). CDR3 in DNA: TGTGCCAGCAGCCGGACAGGGGACTATAATTCACCCCTCCACTTT. Its translation is CASSRTGDYNSPLHF.